In this sample, the clone carrying this T cell receptor (beta chain) turned up many times. The antigen is not known. CDR3 length: 12 amino acids. Looked up from germline, CDR1 is MDHEN and CDR2 is SYDVKM. The V and J ends lost 6 bases and 4 bases respectively, with 6 bases between them. The sample originates from a study of regulatory T cells in long-lasting Graves disease. As for the study in general: Disease was considered persistent Graves' disease after over 5 years of antithyroid drugs (with positive TSH receptor antibodies).

Time point here: persistent/refractory GD, antithyroid drugs over 5 years with positive TRAb. Construction of the TCR library relied on RNA isolated from PBMCs. Graves' disease diagnoses used American Thyroid Association guidelines. TCR beta libraries were built with iRepertoire HTBI primers and Arm-PCR of CDR3 regions. From the multiplex PCR reads, TCRdb called clonotypes with MiXCR, one entry per CDR3 protein. This table holds 400,000 to 500,000 distinct CDR3 sequences, 20% to 25% found once. Whole-study results and caveats: Persistent disease exhibited a predilection for TRBV28, TRBJ1-2 and TRBJ2-5.

The receptor was isolated from a female donor with Graves disease. This rearrangement joins TRBV28 to TRBJ1-4; no definite D call. The specimen was peripheral blood mononuclear cells (PBMCs), collected when the disease was refractory, from a patient treated with antithyroid drugs. The CDR3 DNA is TGTGCCAGCAGGGTTAGTAATGAAAAACTGTTTTTT. Amino acids: CASRVSNEKLFF. The full variable domain, completed using reference TRBV28 and TRBJ1-4, is DVKVTQSSRYLVKRTGEKVFLECVQDMDHENMFWYRQDPGLGLRLIYFSYDVKMKEKGDIPEGYSVSREKKERFSLILESASTNQTSMYLCASRVSNEKLFFGSGTQLSVL.